This is a list of T cell receptor beta chains from one sample in a study of technical replicates of blood from a handful of donors. This table comes from immunoSEQ multiplex PCR, and its TCRdb copy is limited to in-frame clones, with some not included. The table shows around 76,000 clones, with nearly 99% occurring only once. Sequences were obtained from T cells isolated from PBMCs. Receptors were obtained from a human donor in good health. The CDR3 runs from the conserved cysteine through the conserved F or W. The D gene is left open where the match is weak. Expanded clones are given a class, and other clones once, few, many or no size at all.

J	size	D	V	CDR3	DNA
TRBJ2-7	-	-	TRBV21-1	CASSKRDRAEQRTYEQYF	TGTGCCAGCAGCAAACGCGACAGGGCGGAGCAACGGACCTACGAGCAGTACTTC
TRBJ1-4	-	TRBD1	TRBV19	CASSLHSTGENEKLFF	TGTGCCAGTAGTCTTCACTCGACAGGGGAAAATGAAAAACTGTTTTTT
TRBJ2-3	-	TRBD2	TRBV5-1	CASMLAGTDTQYF	TGCGCCAGCATGCTAGCGGGCACAGATACGCAGTATTTT
TRBJ2-2	-	-	TRBV7-8	CASSLDVGATNTGELFF	TGTGCCAGCAGCTTAGACGTGGGAGCTACAAACACCGGGGAGCTGTTTTTT
TRBJ1-1	once	TRBD1	TRBV18	CASSPFPGGTEAFF	TGTGCCAGCTCACCGTTTCCAGGGGGAACTGAAGCTTTCTTT
TRBJ2-5	-	-	TRBV2	CASSRLAETQYF	TGTGCCAGCAGTAGGTTAGCTGAGACCCAGTACTTC
TRBJ2-2	-	TRBD1	TRBV19	CASIGTGNSGELFF	TGTGCCAGCATCGGGACAGGCAATAGCGGGGAGCTGTTTTTT
TRBJ1-1	-	TRBD1	TRBV6-5	CASRTPGGWAFF	TGTGCCAGCAGAACCCCAGGGGGCTGGGCTTTCTTT
TRBJ2-5	-	-	TRBV29-1	CSVEVQETQYF	TGCAGCGTTGAAGTCCAGGAGACCCAGTACTTC
TRBJ1-5	-	TRBD1	TRBV7-6	CASSLRQGVNQPQHF	TGTGCCAGCAGCTTAAGACAGGGGGTAAATCAGCCCCAGCATTTT
TRBJ2-7	-	TRBD2	TRBV7-9	CASSSLGVGLAVNEQYF	TGTGCCAGCAGCTCTCTTGGGGTAGGACTAGCGGTAAATGAGCAGTACTTC